The 14 T cell receptor beta chains listed next were all sequenced from one sample in a study of PD-L1 blockade in urothelial cancer. The repertoire was sequenced with immunoSEQ multiplex PCR; TCRdb's copy has only in-frame clones and lacks some. The data hold about 48,000 clones, with roughly 80% observed a single time. The time point was: peripheral blood 6 weeks after treatment start. This material consisted of PBMCs, taken around atezolizumab (anti-PD-L1) treatment. These receptors all come from a man aged 65 to 79 with urothelial cancer.

This chain uses TRBV4-2 with TRBJ1-2; D is possibly TRBD1 (5 bases). V was cut by 4 bases and J by 0 bases, with 15 bases left in between. The CDR3 is 16 residues long. In germline, CDR1 is LGHNA, CDR2 YNFKEQ. The CDR3 DNA is TGTGCCAGCAGCCTGCTACAGGACAATTCTAACTATGGCTACACCTTC. It codes for CASSLLQDNSNYGYTF.

The chain has TRBV27 and TRBJ2-1; 9 bases are a match to TRBD2. CDR1 and CDR2 from the germline V gene are MNHEY and SMNVEV (reference sequence). Trimming took 5 bases from V and 2 from J; bases not matched to a gene: 7. The CDR3 contains 16 residues. In DNA form, the CDR3 reads TGTGCCAGCAGTCCTCCGGGACTAGCAACCTACAATGAGCAGTTCTTC. Protein: CASSPPGLATYNEQFF.

This clone came up once. The chain uses TRBV9 and TRBJ2-1; D is perhaps TRBD2 (5 bases). The V gene's germline CDR1 is SGDLS and CDR2 YYNGEE. This CDR3 is 12 amino acids long. Trimming removed 2 bases at V and 6 bases at J, with 6 bases between. The DNA for the CDR3 is TGTGCCAGCAGCGTGGGAGTCAATGAGCAGTTCTTC. This codes for CASSVGVNEQFF. The full variable domain, its missing parts supplied by reference TRBV9 and TRBJ2-1, is DSGVTQTPKHLITATGQRVTLRCSPRSGDLSVYWYQQSLDQGLQFLIQYYNGEERAKGNILERFSAQQFPDLHSELNLSSLELGDSALYFCASSVGVNEQFFGPGTRLTVL.

This chain uses TRBV28 with TRBJ2-2, with 8 bases aligning to TRBD1. Losses at the gene ends were 7 bases for V and 0 bases for J; bases not matched to a gene: 10. This CDR3 has 17 amino acids. The V gene's germline CDR1 is MDHEN and CDR2 SYDVKM. CDR3 DNA sequence: TGTGCCAGCAACCCCCCCGACAGGGGCGCGAACACCGGGGAGCTGTTTTTT. It yields the protein CASNPPDRGANTGELFF.

The chain has TRBV7-9 and TRBJ2-4; 9 positions agree with TRBD2. This CDR3 has 18 residues. CDR1 and CDR2 (germline): SEHNR, FQNEAQ (reference sequence). V was pared by 4 bases and J by 0 bases, with 10 bases of the junction left unmatched. The CDR3 bases are TGTGCCAGCAGCTCCCCTTCCCTAGCGGGGATAGCCAAAAACATTCAGTACTTC. Its translation is CASSSPSLAGIAKNIQYF.

The chain carries TRBV10-3 and TRBJ2-1; a weak D match, TRBD2 (6 bases). V dropped 1 base and J dropped 7 bases, with 14 bases sitting between them. Per the germline V gene, CDR1 is ENHRY and CDR2 is SYGVKD. The CDR3 has 15 residues. The CDR3 bases are TGTGCCATCAGTGAGTTGTCGGGAGTAGAGAATGAGCAGTTCTTC. This codes for CAISELSGVENEQFF.

This chain connects TRBV27 to TRBJ1-1; maybe TRBD1 (5 bases). The V gene lost 1 base and the J gene lost 5 bases, with 8 bases spanning the gap. CDR3 length: 13 residues. Germline V lookup: CDR1 MNHEY, CDR2 SMNVEV (reference sequence). The CDR3 spells CASSLFRGTEAFF. The DNA for the CDR3 is TGTGCCAGCAGTTTATTTAGGGGTACTGAAGCTTTCTTT.

The V call is TRBV4-2, the J call TRBJ2-7; no definite D call. Germline V gives CDR1 LGHNA, CDR2 YNFKEQ. V was pared by 4 bases and J by 3 bases, with 22 bases between. The CDR3 contains 17 residues. CDR3 in amino acids: CASSLIPAVGRLYEQYF. For the CDR3, the DNA is TGTGCCAGCAGCCTTATCCCCGCGGTCGGTAGGCTCTACGAGCAGTACTTC.

J is TRBJ1-4 and V is TRBV11-2; D not resolved. Trimming pared 1 base from V and 0 bases from J, leaving 6 bases between. The CDR3 has 15 amino acids. Germline V gene data show CDR1 as SGHAT and CDR2 as FQNNGV. The DNA for the CDR3 is TGTGCCAGCAGCTTAGGAGAGGCAACTAATGAAAAACTGTTTTTT. This encodes CASSLGEATNEKLFF.

In its sample, this clone was seen once. The chain carries TRBV19 and TRBJ2-7, with 12 nucleotides matching TRBD1. This CDR3 region has 16 residues. Trimming at V came to 5 bases and at J to 5 bases, leaving 10 bases not matched to a gene. Per the germline V gene, CDR1 is LNHDA and CDR2 is SQIVND (reference sequence). CDR3 protein: CASSRRSGQGANEQYF. In DNA form, the CDR3 reads TGTGCCAGTAGTCGGAGGTCGGGACAGGGGGCAAACGAGCAGTACTTC.

The chain carries TRBV6-1 and TRBJ1-1; TRBD1 might be the D (5 bases). Germline V gene sequence: CDR1 MNHNS, CDR2 SASEGT. Trimming removed 6 bases from V and 4 bases from J, with 15 bases in between. The CDR3 contains 14 residues. The CDR3: CASSELWGVTEAFF. The CDR3 DNA reads TGTGCCAGCAGCGAGCTATGGGGGGTCACTGAAGCTTTCTTT.

This chain connects TRBV6-5 to TRBJ1-4; D not resolved. Germline CDR1 MNHEY, CDR2 SVGAGI. The germline V and J ends were trimmed by 6 bases and 2 bases, with 7 bases remaining between them. The CDR3 spans 13 residues. The CDR3 DNA follows: TGTGCCAGCAGGAGAGATACTAATGAAAAACTGTTTTTT. It encodes CASRRDTNEKLFF.

This clone appeared a single time. The chain has TRBV5-1 and TRBJ2-7; tentatively, D is TRBD2 (5 bases). Looked up from germline, CDR1 is SGHRS and CDR2 is YFSETQ. The CDR3 totals 14 residues. V lost 3 bases to trimming and J lost 4 bases, with 14 bases between them. The chain's CDR3 is CASSSGSGVYEQYF. CDR3 nucleotide sequence: TGCGCCAGCAGCTCGGGATCCGGGGTTTACGAGCAGTACTTC.

The V gene is TRBV6-1, the J gene TRBJ2-7; tentative D call: TRBD2 (6 bases). The germline CDR1 and CDR2 sequences are MNHNS and SASEGT. V lost 8 bases and J 3 bases, leaving 14 bases between the germline ends. This CDR3 has 13 residues. CDR3 in DNA: TGTGCCAGCTTACCCCCGGGAGACTACGAGCAGTACTTC. This gives the protein CASLPPGDYEQYF.